This T cell receptor (beta chain) was retrieved from a study of PD-1 blockade in mismatch repair-deficient tumors. Germline CDR1 is SGHDN and CDR2 is FVKESK. The V and J ends lost 1 base and 7 bases respectively, with 10 bases between them. CDR3 length: 13 amino acids. This table comes from immunoSEQ multiplex PCR, and its TCRdb copy is limited to in-frame clones, with some not included. This sample carries some 27,000 clones, around 84% of them seen once, and the ten largest clones take 2.5% to 3.5%. PCR or immunohistochemistry showed mismatch repair deficiency in every enrolled patient. The material sequenced was PBMCs, taken before pembrolizumab treatment. The receptor comes from an adult with mismatch repair-deficient cancer. The chain is built from TRBV14 and TRBJ1-1; D is perhaps TRBD1 (6 bases). CDR3 residues: CASSQGGGGEAFF. Written as DNA, the CDR3 is TGTGCCAGCAGCCAAGGGGGAGGGGGTGAAGCTTTCTTT.